What follows are 20 T cell receptor beta chains derived from one specimen sequenced in a study of CD8 T cells in ankylosing spondylitis. Points from the study as a whole: A motif in TCR beta, a set of several highly homologous variants, appeared characteristic of ankylosing spondylitis blood.

Antigen specificity for these receptors is unknown. One entry per CDR3 protein results from TCRdb running MiXCR on the 5' RACE reads. Here the sample spans roughly 670,000 distinct CDR3 sequences, about 20% being singletons. Input material: blood, either unsorted or a sorted T cell fraction (not recorded which). The receptors derive from a male donor with ankylosing spondylitis.

The sample holds many counts of this clonotype. This chain joins TRBV20-1 and TRBJ1-1; 7 bases fit TRBD1. Germline CDR1 and CDR2: DFQATT and SNEGSKA (reference sequence). With 1 base clipped from V and 5 bases from J, the junction kept 4 bases outside the gene matches. This CDR3 has 13 amino acids. CDR3 coding DNA: TGCAGTGCTAGAGGACAGGGTGTGACTGAAGCTTTCTTT. Amino acids: CSARGQGVTEAFF.

The chain has TRBV5-1 and TRBJ1-5; a possible D gene is TRBD1 (6 bases). Deletions cut 0 bases from V and 5 bases from J, with 12 bases between. CDR3 size: 15 residues. The germline V gene has CDR1 SGHRS and CDR2 YFSETQ. The CDR3 sequence: CASSLGDRTDQPQHF. As DNA, the CDR3 is TGCGCCAGCAGCTTGGGCGACAGGACTGATCAGCCCCAGCATTTT.

This clonotype occurred a few times. The J gene is TRBJ1-5, the V gene TRBV2, with 8 bases matching TRBD1. The CDR3 runs to 14 residues. J gave up 6 bases and V 6 bases, and 7 bases lay outside the gene matches. Germline V gene data show CDR1 as SNHLY and CDR2 as FYNNEI. Here the CDR3 DNA reads TGTGCCAGCAGGAGAGGGACAGGCCCTCAGCCCCAGCATTTT. Translation: CASRRGTGPQPQHF.

The chain has TRBV5-1 and TRBJ1-4; TRBD1 matches at 7 bases. CDR1 and CDR2 from the germline V gene are SGHRS and YFSETQ. Germline trimming cut 4 bases from V and 7 bases from J; bases unmatched to any gene: 7. The CDR3 length is 14 residues. The CDR3 region is CASSTGGQSEKLFF. In DNA, the CDR3 is TGCGCCAGCAGCACCGGGGGACAGTCTGAAAAACTGTTTTTT.

This clonotype has more than one count but fewer than ten. The chain joins TRBV7-2 to TRBJ2-7; 8 nucleotides align to TRBD2. Germline trimming cut 5 bases from V and 2 bases from J; bases unmatched to any gene: 8. Germline lookup yields CDR1 SGHTA and CDR2 FQGNSA. The CDR3 is 15 amino acids. CDR3 sequence: CASSGGSSGAYEQYF. CDR3 DNA: TGTGCCAGCAGCGGAGGTAGTAGCGGGGCCTACGAGCAGTACTTC.

This clonotype was detected many times. The V gene is TRBV7-2, the J gene TRBJ2-3; TRBD2 aligns across 12 bases. The CDR3 runs to 16 residues. Looked up from germline, CDR1 is SGHTA and CDR2 is FQGNSA. V was clipped by 1 base and J by 4 bases; unmatched bases: 3. This CDR3 reads CASSLGLAGAPDTQYF. In DNA form, the CDR3 reads TGTGCCAGCAGCTTAGGACTAGCGGGAGCTCCAGATACGCAGTATTTT.

This clonotype came up a few times. The chain uses TRBV4-2 and TRBJ2-7, with 8 positions matching TRBD2. From germline, CDR1 is LGHNA and CDR2 YNFKEQ. Trimming cost V 2 bases and J 1 base; bases outside gene matches: 4. The CDR3 extends over 15 amino acids. CDR3 DNA: TGTGCCAGCAGCCAATTCGGGGGGGAGTCCTACGAGCAGTACTTC. Translating gives CASSQFGGESYEQYF.

This clonotype was detected only a few times. The rearrangement links TRBV7-2 to TRBJ2-7; D is perhaps TRBD2 (6 bases). The CDR3 runs to 14 residues. Trimming shortened V by 4 bases and J by 9 bases, and 19 bases separated the two germline ends. The germline gives CDR1 SGHTA, CDR2 FQGNSA. The CDR3 region is CASSSSFGTWLQYF. The CDR3, as DNA: TGTGCCAGCAGCTCCTCCTTCGGGACTTGGTTGCAGTACTTC.

This clonotype was seen more than once but under ten times. The chain recombines TRBV5-1 with TRBJ2-1; 10 bases fit TRBD2. The V and J ends lost 4 bases and 2 bases, in that order; junction bases with no gene match: 6. The CDR3 covers 16 residues. Germline V gives CDR1 SGHRS, CDR2 YFSETQ. CDR3 region: CASSALAGGPYNEQFF. In DNA form, the CDR3 reads TGCGCCAGCAGCGCGTTAGCGGGGGGCCCCTACAATGAGCAGTTCTTC.

The chain carries TRBV7-3 and TRBJ1-1, with D hard to call. Germline V gene lookup returns CDR1 SGHTA and CDR2 FQGTGA. This CDR3 region has 13 residues. The V gene lost 4 bases and the J gene lost 6 bases, with 12 bases spanning the gap. The CDR3 bases are TGTGCCAGCAGCTCGGTGGACGGATCTGAAGCTTTCTTT. Amino acids: CASSSVDGSEAFF.

This clonotype has ten or more counts. This chain links TRBV6-5 with TRBJ2-7, with 9 bases lining up with TRBD2. The CDR3 extends over 12 amino acids. Germline V gives CDR1 MNHEY, CDR2 SVGAGI. Germline trimming cut 9 bases from V and 2 bases from J; bases unmatched to any gene: 2. The CDR3, as DNA: TGTGCCAGTAGCGGGGGTGCCTACGAGCAGTACTTC. It specifies CASSGGAYEQYF.

This clonotype has a handful of counts. The J gene is TRBJ1-2, the V gene TRBV29-1, with a tentative D call TRBD1 (6 bases). Trimming stripped 2 bases from V and 4 bases from J, with 8 bases between. There are 12 residues in the CDR3. CDR1 and CDR2 (germline): SQVTM, ANQGSEA. The DNA for the CDR3 is TGCAGCGTTGAAACAGGGCCCTATGGCTACACCTTC. Translating it yields CSVETGPYGYTF.

This chain connects TRBV9 to TRBJ2-1; the match to TRBD2 covers 9 bases. V lost 0 bases and J lost 6; bases outside the gene matches: 4. The CDR3 length is 15 residues. Germline V CDR1 and CDR2: SGDLS, YYNGEE. The CDR3 sequence is CASSVVAGDFNEQFF. The CDR3, as DNA: TGTGCCAGCAGCGTAGTAGCGGGGGACTTCAATGAGCAGTTCTTC.

This chain links TRBV18 with TRBJ1-1, with no clear D. Trimming removed 4 bases from V and 2 bases from J, with 11 bases in between. Germline V gives CDR1 KGHSH, CDR2 LQKENI. The CDR3 length is 14 residues. The CDR3 loop is CASSLPTGNTEAFF. Written as DNA, the CDR3 is TGTGCCAGCTCACTACCGACGGGAAACACTGAAGCTTTCTTT. The full variable domain, completed using reference TRBV18 and TRBJ1-1, is NAGVMQNPRHLVRRRGQEARLRCSPMKGHSHVYWYRQLPEEGLKFMVYLQKENIIDESGMPKERFSAEFPKEGPSILRIQQVVRGDSAAYFCASSLPTGNTEAFFGQGTRLTVV.

Only a few counts were recorded for this clonotype. J is TRBJ2-1 and V is TRBV6-1; the match to TRBD2 covers 8 bases. The germline V gene has CDR1 MNHNS and CDR2 SASEGT. V shed 6 bases, J shed 4 bases, and the junction held 11 bases outside the gene matches. The CDR3 extends over 16 amino acids. The CDR3 loop is CASRILGGRIYNEQFF. CDR3 sequence (DNA): TGTGCCAGCAGGATTCTGGGCGGGAGGATTTACAATGAGCAGTTCTTC.

This clonotype was picked up a small number of times. The V and J genes are TRBV9 and TRBJ2-3; D gene ambiguous. Germline V gene lookup returns CDR1 SGDLS and CDR2 YYNGEE. Trimming took off 0 bases at V and 5 bases at J, with 16 bases between the two ends. The CDR3 contains 16 residues. The CDR3 DNA reads TGTGCCAGCAGCGTAGCACCGGATCCCTACGTAGATACGCAGTATTTT. It yields the protein CASSVAPDPYVDTQYF.

In its sample, this clonotype was seen a few times. The chain uses TRBV5-1 and TRBJ1-6, with 7 bases aligning to TRBD1. The V gene end was trimmed by 5 bases and the J gene end by 6 bases; junction bases not matched to a gene: 5. CDR1 is SGHRS and CDR2 is YFSETQ in the germline V gene. The CDR3 consists of 14 residues. CDR3 residues: CASREGQINSPLHF. As DNA, the CDR3 is TGCGCCAGCAGGGAGGGACAGATTAATTCACCCCTCCACTTT.

DNA for the CDR3: TGCAGTGCTCCACCCTATCCAGGTACTGAGCAGTTCTTC. Encoded protein: CSAPPYPGTEQFF. J is TRBJ2-1 and V is TRBV20-1; D ambiguous. The CDR3 runs 13 residues. Trimming left V 5 bases short and J 9 bases short, with 17 bases between. Germline loops: CDR1 DFQATT, CDR2 SNEGSKA (reference sequence).

This clonotype was counted many times. The chain couples TRBV10-3 to TRBJ2-7; 7 bases are shared with TRBD1. Trimming cost V 4 bases and J 7 bases; bases outside gene matches: 7. Germline V gene sequence: CDR1 ENHRY, CDR2 SYGVKD. The CDR3 is made up of 13 amino acids. The CDR3 is CAISGPGQTEQYF. The DNA for the CDR3 is TGTGCCATCAGTGGCCCGGGACAGACTGAGCAGTACTTC.

The chain couples TRBV12-3 or TRBV12-4 to TRBJ1-1, with a tentative D call TRBD1 (5 bases). V lost 2 bases and J 1 base, leaving 11 bases between the germline ends. The CDR3 contains 15 residues. Here the CDR3 DNA reads TGTGCCAGCAGTTTAATGCAGGGATGGAACACTGAAGCTTTCTTT. It is translated as CASSLMQGWNTEAFF.